These T cell receptor beta chains were read from a single sample in a study of cytomegalovirus exposure and HLA in healthy donors. The protocol was immunoSEQ multiplex PCR, while the TCRdb copy is restricted to in-frame clones and leaves out a portion. The table has 200,000 to 250,000 clones, 75% to 90% seen once. Sequencing was performed on PBMCs. The source is a woman under 30 in good health and CMV-seronegative. Both conserved end residues are part of each CDR3. Each record gives: J gene, clone size, V gene, CDR3 length, D gene, CDR3 protein, CDR3 DNA. A D gene is named only where the DNA matches it firmly. Size tells how often a clone was seen (once, few, many) or the class of an expanded clone, and some rows leave it out.

J gene: TRBJ1-3
clone size: -
V gene: TRBV6-5
CDR3 length: 15
D gene: -
CDR3 protein: CASSADRSSGNTIYF
CDR3 DNA: TGTGCCAGCAGTGCTGACAGAAGCTCTGGAAACACCATATATTTT

J gene: TRBJ2-7
clone size: -
V gene: TRBV27
CDR3 length: 13
D gene: -
CDR3 protein: CASRTGFSYEQYF
CDR3 DNA: TGTGCCAGCAGAACAGGGTTTTCCTACGAGCAGTACTTC

J gene: TRBJ1-5
clone size: -
V gene: TRBV6-1
CDR3 length: 16
D gene: -
CDR3 protein: CASSGAYRSSNQPQHF
CDR3 DNA: TGTGCCAGCAGTGGGGCTTACCGGAGCAGCAATCAGCCCCAGCATTTT

J gene: TRBJ1-1
clone size: -
V gene: TRBV6-5
CDR3 length: 16
D gene: TRBD1
CDR3 protein: CASRSKQGVMNTEAFF
CDR3 DNA: TGTGCCAGCCGTTCTAAACAGGGGGTAATGAACACTGAAGCTTTCTTT

J gene: TRBJ1-5
clone size: -
V gene: TRBV28
CDR3 length: 16
D gene: -
CDR3 protein: CASSLGSSGFNQPQHF
CDR3 DNA: TGTGCCAGCAGTTTAGGCTCCTCAGGGTTCAATCAGCCCCAGCATTTT

J gene: TRBJ1-1
clone size: -
V gene: TRBV9
CDR3 length: 12
D gene: -
CDR3 protein: CASSVGGTEAFF
CDR3 DNA: TGTGCCAGCAGCGTAGGAGGCACTGAAGCTTTCTTT

J gene: TRBJ1-2
clone size: -
V gene: TRBV6-4
CDR3 length: 14
D gene: TRBD1
CDR3 protein: CASSEYRDSYGYTF
CDR3 DNA: TGTGCCAGCAGTGAATACCGGGACAGCTATGGCTACACCTTC

J gene: TRBJ1-1
clone size: few
V gene: TRBV5-1
CDR3 length: 14
D gene: -
CDR3 protein: CASSLVGRGTEAFF
CDR3 DNA: TGCGCCAGCAGCTTGGTAGGCAGGGGCACTGAAGCTTTCTTT

J gene: TRBJ1-4
clone size: -
V gene: TRBV30
CDR3 length: 13
D gene: -
CDR3 protein: CAWSAGYNEKLFF
CDR3 DNA: TGTGCCTGGAGCGCAGGCTATAATGAAAAACTGTTTTTT

J gene: TRBJ1-2
clone size: -
V gene: TRBV2
CDR3 length: 13
D gene: -
CDR3 protein: CASRVGQSSGYTF
CDR3 DNA: TGTGCCAGCAGGGTGGGTCAGTCGAGTGGCTACACCTTC

J gene: TRBJ2-2
clone size: -
V gene: TRBV27
CDR3 length: 15
D gene: TRBD1
CDR3 protein: CASSLSGQGIGELFF
CDR3 DNA: TGTGCCAGCAGTTTATCGGGACAGGGGATCGGGGAGCTGTTTTTT

J gene: TRBJ1-2
clone size: once
V gene: TRBV9
CDR3 length: 15
D gene: -
CDR3 protein: CASSVFEGNNYGYTF
CDR3 DNA: TGTGCCAGCAGCGTATTTGAAGGGAACAACTATGGCTACACCTTC

J gene: TRBJ2-7
clone size: -
V gene: TRBV13
CDR3 length: 16
D gene: TRBD2
CDR3 protein: CASSDTSGYYSYEQYF
CDR3 DNA: TGTGCCAGCAGCGATACTAGCGGGTACTACTCCTACGAGCAGTACTTC

J gene: TRBJ2-5
clone size: -
V gene: TRBV7-6
CDR3 length: 13
D gene: -
CDR3 protein: CASSLGLVGTQYF
CDR3 DNA: TGTGCCAGCAGCTTAGGACTGGTAGGGACCCAGTACTTC

J gene: TRBJ2-3
clone size: -
V gene: TRBV2
CDR3 length: 15
D gene: -
CDR3 protein: CASSESPTVADTQYF
CDR3 DNA: TGTGCCAGCAGTGAATCCCCGACAGTTGCAGATACGCAGTATTTT

J gene: TRBJ2-7
clone size: -
V gene: TRBV19
CDR3 length: 14
D gene: -
CDR3 protein: CASSPTRGSYEQYF
CDR3 DNA: TGTGCCAGTAGTCCCACGAGGGGCTCCTACGAGCAGTACTTC

J gene: TRBJ1-5
clone size: -
V gene: TRBV10-3
CDR3 length: 14
D gene: -
CDR3 protein: CAISADFSNQPQHF
CDR3 DNA: TGTGCCATCAGTGCCGACTTTAGCAATCAGCCCCAGCATTTT

J gene: TRBJ2-7
clone size: -
V gene: TRBV5-8
CDR3 length: 15
D gene: TRBD1
CDR3 protein: CASSLGQGSSYEQYF
CDR3 DNA: TGTGCCAGCAGCTTGGGACAGGGGAGCTCCTACGAGCAGTACTTC

J gene: TRBJ2-7
clone size: -
V gene: TRBV28
CDR3 length: 14
D gene: -
CDR3 protein: CASSSYRDGYEQYF
CDR3 DNA: TGTGCCAGCAGTTCATACCGGGACGGCTACGAGCAGTACTTC

J gene: TRBJ2-1
clone size: -
V gene: TRBV30
CDR3 length: 13
D gene: -
CDR3 protein: CAWTGGAYNEQFF
CDR3 DNA: TGTGCCTGGACCGGGGGTGCTTACAATGAGCAGTTCTTC

J gene: TRBJ2-7
clone size: -
V gene: TRBV5-6
CDR3 length: 13
D gene: -
CDR3 protein: CASSLEQNYEQYF
CDR3 DNA: TGTGCCAGCAGCTTGGAACAGAACTACGAGCAGTACTTC

J gene: TRBJ2-2
clone size: many
V gene: TRBV7-6
CDR3 length: 13
D gene: -
CDR3 protein: CASSPTLVGELFF
CDR3 DNA: TGTGCCAGCAGCCCCACTTTGGTCGGGGAGCTGTTTTTT

J gene: TRBJ1-5
clone size: -
V gene: TRBV29-1
CDR3 length: 14
D gene: -
CDR3 protein: CSVEVTRKRQPQHF
CDR3 DNA: TGCAGCGTTGAAGTTACTCGTAAGAGGCAGCCCCAGCATTTT

J gene: TRBJ2-7
clone size: -
V gene: TRBV6-1
CDR3 length: 14
D gene: TRBD2
CDR3 protein: CASWGLAGGYEQYF
CDR3 DNA: TGTGCCAGCTGGGGACTAGCGGGAGGGTACGAGCAGTACTTC

J gene: TRBJ1-1
clone size: -
V gene: TRBV7-3
CDR3 length: 13
D gene: -
CDR3 protein: CASSLGGDTEAFF
CDR3 DNA: TGTGCCAGCAGCTTAGGGGGCGACACTGAAGCTTTCTTT

J gene: TRBJ1-2
clone size: -
V gene: TRBV29-1
CDR3 length: 13
D gene: -
CDR3 protein: CSVERLNTYGYTF
CDR3 DNA: TGCAGCGTTGAAAGGCTGAACACCTATGGCTACACCTTC

J gene: TRBJ2-7
clone size: -
V gene: TRBV10-3
CDR3 length: 15
D gene: TRBD1
CDR3 protein: CAISDPGTGSYEQYF
CDR3 DNA: TGTGCCATCAGTGATCCCGGGACAGGCTCCTACGAGCAGTACTTC

J gene: TRBJ1-2
clone size: -
V gene: TRBV5-1
CDR3 length: 16
D gene: TRBD1
CDR3 protein: CASSSPGTGGGYGYTF
CDR3 DNA: TGCGCCAGCAGCTCGCCGGGTACAGGGGGTGGCTATGGCTACACCTTC

J gene: TRBJ2-3
clone size: -
V gene: TRBV9
CDR3 length: 16
D gene: -
CDR3 protein: CASSHYGTASTDTQYF
CDR3 DNA: TGTGCCAGCAGCCACTACGGGACGGCTAGCACAGATACGCAGTATTTT

J gene: TRBJ2-7
clone size: -
V gene: TRBV6-5
CDR3 length: 13
D gene: -
CDR3 protein: CASSKGPSYEQYF
CDR3 DNA: TGTGCCAGCAGCAAGGGACCAAGCTACGAGCAGTACTTC

J gene: TRBJ2-3
clone size: few
V gene: TRBV18
CDR3 length: 15
D gene: -
CDR3 protein: CASSPTETSTDTQYF
CDR3 DNA: TGTGCCAGCTCACCTACAGAGACCAGCACAGATACGCAGTATTTT

J gene: TRBJ2-3
clone size: once
V gene: TRBV6-1
CDR3 length: 13
D gene: TRBD2
CDR3 protein: CASSGLARDTQYF
CDR3 DNA: TGTGCCAGCTCGGGACTAGCGCGAGATACGCAGTATTTT

J gene: TRBJ1-5
clone size: few
V gene: TRBV7-8
CDR3 length: 18
D gene: TRBD1
CDR3 protein: CASSLEGQGKGPNQPQHF
CDR3 DNA: TGTGCCAGCAGCTTAGAGGGACAGGGGAAGGGGCCCAATCAGCCCCAGCATTTT

J gene: TRBJ2-2
clone size: -
V gene: TRBV4-2
CDR3 length: 18
D gene: TRBD2
CDR3 protein: CASSQVMTSGRNTGELFF
CDR3 DNA: TGTGCCAGCAGCCAAGTAATGACTAGCGGAAGGAACACCGGGGAGCTGTTTTTT

J gene: TRBJ1-2
clone size: -
V gene: TRBV30
CDR3 length: 14
D gene: TRBD1
CDR3 protein: CAWSTDRWIYGYTF
CDR3 DNA: TGTGCCTGGAGTACGGACAGGTGGATCTATGGCTACACCTTC

J gene: TRBJ1-1
clone size: -
V gene: TRBV9
CDR3 length: 14
D gene: -
CDR3 protein: CASSGGHVWTEAFF
CDR3 DNA: TGTGCCAGCAGCGGGGGACACGTTTGGACTGAAGCTTTCTTT

J gene: TRBJ1-1
clone size: -
V gene: TRBV6-6
CDR3 length: 13
D gene: -
CDR3 protein: CASTSYEVPEAFF
CDR3 DNA: TGTGCCAGCACCTCTTACGAGGTCCCTGAAGCTTTCTTT

J gene: TRBJ1-6
clone size: -
V gene: TRBV6-5
CDR3 length: 14
D gene: -
CDR3 protein: CASSYRDPNSPLHF
CDR3 DNA: TGTGCCAGCAGTTACCGGGACCCGAATTCACCCCTCCACTTT

J gene: TRBJ1-1
clone size: few
V gene: TRBV2
CDR3 length: 15
D gene: -
CDR3 protein: CASSEEYREGTEAFF
CDR3 DNA: TGTGCCAGCAGTGAAGAGTATAGGGAGGGGACTGAAGCTTTCTTT

J gene: TRBJ2-7
clone size: -
V gene: TRBV30
CDR3 length: 15
D gene: -
CDR3 protein: CAWRIGTTSSYEQYF
CDR3 DNA: TGTGCCTGGAGAATCGGGACGACGAGCTCCTACGAGCAGTACTTC

J gene: TRBJ2-7
clone size: -
V gene: TRBV9
CDR3 length: 14
D gene: -
CDR3 protein: CASSVVPSSYEQYF
CDR3 DNA: TGTGCCAGCAGCGTAGTTCCCAGCTCCTACGAGCAGTACTTC

J gene: TRBJ2-1
clone size: -
V gene: TRBV5-6
CDR3 length: 13
D gene: -
CDR3 protein: CASSTGGSNEQFF
CDR3 DNA: TGTGCCAGCAGTACTGGGGGGTCCAATGAGCAGTTCTTC

J gene: TRBJ1-2
clone size: once
V gene: TRBV2
CDR3 length: 15
D gene: -
CDR3 protein: CASSEARGQNYGYTF
CDR3 DNA: TGTGCCAGCAGTGAAGCTCGGGGGCAGAACTATGGCTACACCTTC

J gene: TRBJ2-5
clone size: -
V gene: TRBV7-3
CDR3 length: 14
D gene: -
CDR3 protein: CASSSPGDRDLQYF
CDR3 DNA: TGTGCCAGCAGCTCGCCGGGGGACAGAGACCTCCAGTACTTC

J gene: TRBJ1-6
clone size: few
V gene: TRBV11-2
CDR3 length: 15
D gene: TRBD1
CDR3 protein: CASSSSGTGDSPLHF
CDR3 DNA: TGTGCCAGCAGCTCCTCCGGGACAGGAGATTCACCCCTCCACTTT

J gene: TRBJ2-7
clone size: -
V gene: TRBV27
CDR3 length: 13
D gene: -
CDR3 protein: CASSWAGALEQYF
CDR3 DNA: TGTGCCAGCAGTTGGGCCGGGGCGCTCGAGCAGTACTTC

J gene: TRBJ2-7
clone size: -
V gene: TRBV30
CDR3 length: 11
D gene: -
CDR3 protein: CAWSEGYEQYF
CDR3 DNA: TGTGCCTGGAGTGAAGGCTACGAGCAGTACTTC

J gene: TRBJ1-5
clone size: -
V gene: TRBV6-4
CDR3 length: 16
D gene: -
CDR3 protein: CASSEALGRDNQPQHF
CDR3 DNA: TGTGCCAGCAGTGAGGCGCTGGGCAGGGACAATCAGCCCCAGCATTTT

J gene: TRBJ1-1
clone size: -
V gene: TRBV13
CDR3 length: 15
D gene: -
CDR3 protein: CASSWFSRRETEAFF
CDR3 DNA: TGTGCCAGCAGCTGGTTTAGCCGTAGGGAAACTGAAGCTTTCTTT

J gene: TRBJ2-5
clone size: -
V gene: TRBV6-6
CDR3 length: 14
D gene: TRBD2
CDR3 protein: CASSYPGGLETQYF
CDR3 DNA: TGTGCCAGCAGTTACCCGGGAGGCCTGGAGACCCAGTACTTC

J gene: TRBJ1-1
clone size: few
V gene: TRBV11-2
CDR3 length: 13
D gene: -
CDR3 protein: CASSLQGNTEAFF
CDR3 DNA: TGTGCCAGCAGCTTACAGGGGAACACTGAAGCTTTCTTT

J gene: TRBJ1-1
clone size: -
V gene: TRBV6-5
CDR3 length: 14
D gene: -
CDR3 protein: CASSFGTGNTEAFF
CDR3 DNA: TGTGCCAGCAGTTTTGGGACGGGGAACACTGAAGCTTTCTTT

J gene: TRBJ2-5
clone size: -
V gene: TRBV2
CDR3 length: 14
D gene: -
CDR3 protein: CASSSGTSQETQYF
CDR3 DNA: TGTGCCAGCAGTTCCGGGACTTCCCAAGAGACCCAGTACTTC